Listed below are T cell receptor beta chains from one sample, sequenced in a study of T cell repertoires in cytomegalovirus infection. Using its own MiXCR run on the reads, TCRdb lists one record per CDR3 protein. Seen here are under 300,000 distinct CDR3 sequences, 15% to 20% observed once, and the top ten hold around half. Sample: CD8+ T cells from PBMCs. These receptors all stem from a human donor in good health (CMV status not recorded). Some clones in this sample may be carry-over from other donors' samples. CDR3s include the opening cysteine and the closing phenylalanine or tryptophan. A D gene is named only where the DNA matches it firmly. Some rows have no size entry. The others give once, few or many, or a class for an expanded clone.

j_call: TRBJ2-7
clone_size: many
v_call: TRBV12-3/TRBV12-4
d_call: .
cdr3_aa: CASSPSVYEQYF
cdr3_nt: TGTGCCAGCAGTCCCTCAGTCTACGAGCAGTACTTC

j_call: TRBJ2-2
clone_size: few
v_call: TRBV7-3
d_call: TRBD2
cdr3_aa: CASSLTTSVGVPYLTGELFF
cdr3_nt: TGTGCCAGCAGCCTAACAACTAGCGTAGGGGTTCCATACCTCACCGGGGAGCTGTTTTTT

j_call: TRBJ2-2
clone_size: few
v_call: TRBV11-2
d_call: .
cdr3_aa: CAWAGRVATGELFF
cdr3_nt: TGTGCCTGGGCGGGCAGGGTGGCCACCGGGGAGCTGTTTTTT

j_call: TRBJ2-7
clone_size: few
v_call: TRBV9
d_call: .
cdr3_aa: CASSVGGPIRSEQYF
cdr3_nt: TGTGCCAGCAGCGTAGGGGGCCCTATAAGGAGCGAGCAGTACTTC

j_call: TRBJ2-1
clone_size: many
v_call: TRBV7-9
d_call: .
cdr3_aa: CASSFVGFSYNEQFF
cdr3_nt: TGTGCCAGCAGCTTCGTCGGCTTTTCATACAATGAGCAGTTCTTC

j_call: TRBJ2-2
clone_size: many
v_call: TRBV12-3/TRBV12-4
d_call: TRBD2
cdr3_aa: CASSLAGGLGNTGELFF
cdr3_nt: TGTGCCAGCAGTTTAGCTGGGGGACTAGGTAACACCGGGGAGCTGTTTTTT

j_call: TRBJ1-2
clone_size: .
v_call: TRBV25-1
d_call: TRBD1
cdr3_aa: CASTGQDHGYTF
cdr3_nt: TGTGCCAGCACCGGACAGGACCATGGCTACACCTTC

j_call: TRBJ2-7
clone_size: many
v_call: TRBV11-2
d_call: TRBD1
cdr3_aa: CASSLYRDSSYEQYF
cdr3_nt: TGTGCCAGCAGCTTATACCGGGACAGCTCCTACGAGCAGTACTTC

j_call: TRBJ2-1
clone_size: .
v_call: TRBV7-6
d_call: TRBD2
cdr3_aa: CASSLAGPPYNEQFF
cdr3_nt: TGTGCTAGCAGCTTAGCGGGGCCCCCCTACAATGAGCAGTTCTTC

j_call: TRBJ1-5
clone_size: few
v_call: TRBV6-2/TRBV6-3
d_call: .
cdr3_aa: CASSLMVGTQPQHF
cdr3_nt: TGTGCCAGCAGCCTGATGGTAGGGACTCAGCCCCAGCATTTT

j_call: TRBJ2-5
clone_size: few
v_call: TRBV4-1
d_call: .
cdr3_aa: CASSQDGDVYQETQYF
cdr3_nt: TGCGCCAGCAGCCAAGATGGCGACGTGTACCAAGAGACCCAGTACTTC

j_call: TRBJ2-1
clone_size: .
v_call: TRBV11-2
d_call: .
cdr3_aa: CASSLAVGTYINEQFF
cdr3_nt: TGTGCCAGCAGCTTAGCTGTCGGGACGTACATCAATGAGCAGTTCTTC

j_call: TRBJ1-2
clone_size: few
v_call: TRBV12-3/TRBV12-4
d_call: TRBD1
cdr3_aa: CASSPTGVGYTF
cdr3_nt: TGTGCCAGCAGTCCCACAGGGGTTGGCTACACCTTC

j_call: TRBJ2-1
clone_size: .
v_call: TRBV20-1
d_call: TRBD2
cdr3_aa: CSARPSGGVVSEQFF
cdr3_nt: TGCAGTGCTAGGCCTAGCGGGGGGGTTGTGAGCGAGCAGTTCTTC

j_call: TRBJ1-2
clone_size: .
v_call: TRBV6-5
d_call: TRBD1
cdr3_aa: CASSSRGISDGYTF
cdr3_nt: TGTGCCAGCAGTTCCAGGGGGATTTCGGATGGCTACACCTTC